Reported below is one T cell receptor beta chain. As handled by the study authors: Reference gene primer amplification in the assay estimated nucleated cell counts. This table comes from immunoSEQ multiplex PCR, and its TCRdb copy is limited to in-frame clones, with some not included. That table gives V, J and clone size, and the DNA gave D and trimming. The table has over 110,000 clones, roughly 86% seen once. These data belong to a study of blood T cell repertoires in COVID-19. Whole-study context: The study drew acute and convalescent COVID-19 samples from the United States, Italy and Spain. The cDNA or gDNA used as material had been derived from T cells, B-cell-depleted T cells, or PBMCs.

The CDR3 spans 13 residues. The receptor's source is a man in his 70s with acute or convalescent COVID-19. The source material was peripheral blood. This rearrangement joins TRBV21-1 to TRBJ2-5; TRBD2, the D gene given by the table, was not confirmed from the DNA. TRBV21-1 is a recognized pseudogene. The CDR3 region has the DNA TGTGCCAGCAGCCCACCCGGTTGGGAGACCCAGTACTTC. It specifies CASSPPGWETQYF.